Included here is one T cell receptor beta chain sequence, with context. The sample comes from a study of blood T cells in healthy people across ages. Alongside a J-beta primer mix, a sample-barcoded 5' primer served in a second PCR lasting roughly 7 to 12 cycles. From the 5' RACE reads, TCRdb called clonotypes with MiXCR, one entry per CDR3 protein. There are roughly 700,000 distinct CDR3 sequences in the sample; 45% to 50% occur only once, and 30% to 35% lies in the top ten. Sequencing was performed on blood. This TCR was sampled from a woman aged 60 to 75 in good health.

The CDR3 loop reads CASSFVETEAFF. The DNA for the CDR3 is TGTGCCAGCAGCTTCGTGGAGACTGAAGCTTTCTTT. The chain carries TRBV5-6 and TRBJ1-1; unclear D gene. The CDR3 runs to 12 residues. Per the germline V gene, CDR1 is SGHDT and CDR2 is YYEEEE. Trimming left V 2 bases short and J 5 bases short, with 7 bases between.